The 14 T cell receptor beta chains listed next were all sequenced from one sample in a study of T cell responses to AZD1222 COVID-19 vaccine. Some clones are missing from TCRdb's copy, which holds only in-frame ones; the method was immunoSEQ multiplex PCR. The sample consists of around 140,000 clones, more than 85% of them appearing once. Here the sequenced sample was peripheral blood, taken 28 days after the second AZD1222 dose. These receptors came from an adult who received the AZD1222 COVID-19 vaccine.

The chain is built from TRBV6-2 or TRBV6-3 and TRBJ1-4; TRBD1 aligns across 8 bases. Germline CDR1 is MNHEY and CDR2 is SVGEGT. The CDR3 extends over 15 amino acids. The J segment lost 7 bases and the V segment lost 6 bases, leaving 10 bases of the junction unmatched. The CDR3 loop reads CASSDLGDRSEKLFF. The CDR3 DNA reads as TGTGCCAGCAGCGATCTGGGGGACAGGAGTGAAAAACTGTTTTTT.

The V gene is TRBV3-1 (or the pseudogene TRBV3-2), the J gene TRBJ1-6; TRBD1 matches 11 bases. The CDR3 sequence is 14 residues long. Trimming took 4 bases from V and 16 from J; bases not matched to a gene: 9. Per germline, CDR1 LGHDT and CDR2 YNNKEL (reference sequence). In nucleotides, the CDR3 is TGTGCCAGCAGCCCGCGGACAGGGGGCGCGTCGCTCCACTTT. Amino acid sequence: CASSPRTGGASLHF.

V gene TRBV19 combines with J gene TRBJ1-1, with a weak D call TRBD1 (5 bases). CDR3 length equals 15 residues. Germline CDR1 is LNHDA and CDR2 is SQIVND (reference sequence). With 0 bases removed from V and 9 bases from J, the gap between germline ends came to 17 bases. The CDR3 spells CASSIDQPGRWKAFF. CDR3 in DNA: TGTGCCAGTAGTATAGATCAGCCAGGGCGGTGGAAAGCTTTCTTT. The whole variable domain, filled in from reference TRBV19 and TRBJ1-1, reads DGGITQSPKYLFRKEGQNVTLSCEQNLNHDAMYWYRQDPGQGLRLIYYSQIVNDFQKGDIAEGYSVSREKKESFPLTVTSAQKNPTAFYLCASSIDQPGRWKAFFGQGTRLTVV.

This rearrangement joins TRBV7-2 to TRBJ1-2; TRBD1 matches at 11 bases. The CDR3 is made up of 14 amino acids. V lost 3 bases to trimming and J lost 7 bases; unmatched junction nucleotides: 4. The germline V gene encodes CDR1 SGHTA and CDR2 FQGNSA. The CDR3 is CASSLDRGRIGYTF. The CDR3 DNA sequence: TGTGCCAGCAGCTTGGACAGGGGGCGTATTGGCTACACCTTC.

The CDR3 spells CSAGGRGEQFF. For the CDR3, the DNA is TGCAGTGCTGGCGGGAGGGGTGAGCAGTTCTTC. This chain uses TRBV20-1 with TRBJ2-1; TRBD2 aligns across 9 bases. This CDR3 has 11 amino acids. The germline V gene encodes CDR1 DFQATT and CDR2 SNEGSKA (reference sequence). The V gene end was trimmed by 5 bases and the J gene end by 9 bases; junction bases not matched to a gene: 2.

V gene TRBV7-2 combines with J gene TRBJ2-1; TRBD2 agrees at 10 bases. Trimming took 1 base from V and 9 from J; bases not matched to a gene: 6. The CDR3 is made up of 15 amino acids. CDR1 and CDR2 (germline): SGHTA, FQGNSA. In DNA, the CDR3 is TGTGCCAGCAGCTTAGTGGCTAGCGGGAGCGGTGAGCAGTTCTTC. As protein: CASSLVASGSGEQFF.

The gene calls are TRBV29-1 and TRBJ1-2; D not certain. The CDR3 contains 12 residues. From germline, CDR1 is SQVTM and CDR2 ANQGSEA. With 6 bases removed from V and 4 bases from J, the gap between germline ends came to 12 bases. Here the CDR3 reads CSVGDIGYGYTF. In DNA, the CDR3 is TGCAGCGTCGGCGACATAGGCTATGGCTACACCTTC.

A remark on this clone: Sequence at one end of the junction differs from germline and may be a read error. This chain's CDR3 is CASSLTDGPPWLMAF. The CDR3 region has the DNA TGTGCCAGCAGCTTAACAGACGGACCTCCTTGGCTAATGGCCTTC. V and J are TRBV11-2 and TRBJ1-2; D unclear. The CDR3 contains 15 residues. From germline, CDR1 is SGHAT and CDR2 FQNNGV.

The chain combines TRBV6-2 or TRBV6-3 with TRBJ1-1; D unclear. V was pared by 0 bases and J by 1 base, with 9 bases between. CDR3 length: 15 residues. Germline loops: CDR1 MNHEY, CDR2 SVGEGT. CDR3 sequence reads: CASSYSHLKNTEAFF. CDR3 bases: TGTGCCAGCAGTTACTCCCACCTTAAGAACACTGAAGCTTTCTTT.

The V call is TRBV5-5, the J call TRBJ1-4; no clear D gene. Germline CDR1 is SGHKS and CDR2 is YYEKEE (reference sequence). Trimming removed 0 bases from V and 7 bases from J, with 10 bases in between. There are 14 residues in the CDR3. The CDR3 loop is CASSLAAAGEKLFF. For the CDR3, the DNA is TGTGCCAGCAGCTTGGCGGCAGCTGGTGAAAAACTGTTTTTT. Filled out from reference TRBV5-5 and TRBJ1-4, the complete variable domain reads DAGVTQSPTHLIKTRGQQVTLRCSPISGHKSVSWYQQVLGQGPQFIFQYYEKEERGRGNFPDRFSARQFPNYSSELNVNALLLGDSALYLCASSLAAAGEKLFFGSGTQLSVL.

The chain links TRBV6-4 to TRBJ1-5; 9 bases are shared with TRBD1. CDR3 length equals 19 residues. Germline loops: CDR1 MRHNA, CDR2 SNTAGT. The J segment lost 2 bases and the V segment lost 1 base, leaving 12 bases of the junction unmatched. Here the CDR3 DNA reads TGTGCCAGCAGTGACTGTAACAGGGGGCTGGGTATAGGCAATCAGCCCCAGCATTTT. Protein: CASSDCNRGLGIGNQPQHF.

The chain combines TRBV2 with TRBJ1-1; D is ambiguous. Germline CDR1 is SNHLY and CDR2 is FYNNEI. The CDR3 totals 16 residues. Trimming removed 6 bases at V and 0 bases at J, with 17 bases between. CDR3 in DNA: TGTGCCAGCAGGCCGTTCCGGCAGGCCATGAACACTGAAGCTTTCTTT. Translated, it gives CASRPFRQAMNTEAFF.

The J gene is TRBJ2-3, the V gene TRBV6-6; D gene uncertain. The CDR3 is 12 residues long. CDR1 and CDR2 from the germline V gene are MNHNY and SVGAGI (reference sequence). V was shortened by 8 bases and J by 4 bases, with 10 bases between the two germline ends. CDR3 coding DNA: TGTGCCAGCGAAGGGCGCGCAGATACGCAGTATTTT. The encoded protein is CASEGRADTQYF.

V is TRBV2 and J is TRBJ2-7; the D is unclear. CDR3 length: 12 residues. V was clipped by 6 bases and J by 3 bases, with 9 bases between them. Germline V gene lookup returns CDR1 SNHLY and CDR2 FYNNEI. The CDR3 region has the DNA TGTGCCAGCAGCCCTGGGTTCTACGAGCAGTACGTC. It codes for CASSPGFYEQYV.